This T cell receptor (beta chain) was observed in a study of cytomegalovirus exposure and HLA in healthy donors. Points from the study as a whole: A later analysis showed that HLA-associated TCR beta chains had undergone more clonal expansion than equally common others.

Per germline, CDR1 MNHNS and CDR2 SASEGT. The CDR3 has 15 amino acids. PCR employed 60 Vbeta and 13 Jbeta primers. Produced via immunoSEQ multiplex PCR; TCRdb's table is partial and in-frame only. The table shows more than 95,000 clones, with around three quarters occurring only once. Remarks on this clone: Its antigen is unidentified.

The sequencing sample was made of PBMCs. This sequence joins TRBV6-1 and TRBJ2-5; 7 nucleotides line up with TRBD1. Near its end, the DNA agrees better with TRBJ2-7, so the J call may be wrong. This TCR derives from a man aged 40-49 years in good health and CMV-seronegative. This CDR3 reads CASSNNRGSAYEQYF. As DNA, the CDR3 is TGTGCCAGCAGCAATAACAGGGGCAGCGCCTACGAGCAGTACTTC.